Listed below are T cell receptor beta chains from one sample, sequenced in a study of blood T cells in healthy people across ages. MiXCR, run by TCRdb on the 5' RACE reads, gives a single entry per CDR3 protein. The table shows about 1.6 million distinct CDR3 sequences, with roughly 30% occurring only once. Sequenced material: blood. Receptor source: a woman in her 30s in good health. Each CDR3 is given with its conserved first and last residue. D genes are given only for firm matches. For some rows the clone size is stated as once, few or many, or as a class when expanded; others skip it.

clone_size j_call d_call v_call cdr3_nt cdr3_aa
- TRBJ1-5 - TRBV15 TGTGCCACCAGCAGAGATTTTGGGCAGCCCCAGCATTTT CATSRDFGQPQHF
- TRBJ1-1 TRBD1 TRBV20-1 TGCAGTGCGTGGGACAGTTGGAACACTGAAGCTTGCTTT CSAWDSWNTEACF
many TRBJ2-5 - TRBV12-3/TRBV12-4 TGTGCCAGCAGTTTACCCCGAGGACAGCCAGAGACCCAGTACTTC CASSLPRGQPETQYF
- TRBJ2-1 TRBD2 TRBV6-4 TGTGCCAGCAGCGTAGCGGGGGGGTCCTGCAATGAGCAGTTCTTC CASSVAGGSCNEQFF
few TRBJ2-7 - TRBV13 TGTGCCAGCAGCTTAATTTTAGGCCAAGGGCGCCCCTACGAGCAGTACTTC CASSLILGQGRPYEQYF
- TRBJ2-7 TRBD2 TRBV20-1 TGCAGTGCTAGCAGCGGGACTAGCGGGGACTCCAGCTCCTACGAGCAGTACTTC CSASSGTSGDSSSYEQYF
few TRBJ2-6 - TRBV11-2 TGTGCCAGCAGCACCATAATAAGGGTCGACTCGTCTGGGGCCAACGTCCTGACTTTC CASSTIIRVDSSGANVLTF
few TRBJ1-2 TRBD1 TRBV2 TGTGCCACCTCCCAGGGGGTTAGCTATGGCTACACCTTC CATSQGVSYGYTF
once TRBJ1-5 - TRBV24-1 TGTGCCACCAGTGATTTACTGGGCCAGATCAATCAGCCCCAGCATTTT CATSDLLGQINQPQHF
- TRBJ2-3 TRBD2 TRBV9 TGTGCCAGCAGCGTAGAAGATCTGGGACTAGCGGGACGGGATACGCAGTATTTT CASSVEDLGLAGRDTQYF
- TRBJ2-5 - TRBV7-3 TGTGCCAGCAGCTTAGGGGGGAGTCGCGAGGAGACCCAGTACTTC CASSLGGSREETQYF
once TRBJ2-2 - TRBV28 TGTGCCAGCAGTCTACCGTGGTACCGCACCGGGGAGCTGTTTTTT CASSLPWYRTGELFF
- TRBJ2-5 - TRBV13 TGTGCCAGCAGCACTAATAGCGGAGGCGGGGAGACCCAGTACTTC CASSTNSGGGETQYF
few TRBJ1-1 - TRBV29-1 TGCAGCGTTGCGCGGGGGGCGCGGACTGAAGCTTTCTTT CSVARGARTEAFF
- TRBJ2-3 TRBD2 TRBV20-1 TGCAGTGCGAGCGGGACTAGGTCTTCCGATACGCAGTATTTT CSASGTRSSDTQYF
- TRBJ2-1 TRBD2 TRBV6-4 TGTGCCAGCAGTGGCTCGGGGAGCGGGGAAGGGGTCGCAGAGCAGTTCTTC CASSGSGSGEGVAEQFF
- TRBJ2-1 TRBD1 TRBV5-1 TGCGCCAGCAGCTTGGGCCGACAGGGGGTCTACAATGAGCAGTTCTTC CASSLGRQGVYNEQFF
few TRBJ2-5 TRBD2 TRBV18 TGTGCCAGCTCACCTGGGACTAGCGGAGTGTGGACCCAGTACTTC CASSPGTSGVWTQYF
- TRBJ2-5 TRBD2 TRBV2 TGTGCCAGCAGTGGGACTAGCGGGGCCCAGTACTTC CASSGTSGAQYF
few TRBJ2-1 - TRBV14 TGTGCCAGCAGCCGTTTCAATGAGCAGTTCTTC CASSRFNEQFF
few TRBJ2-1 - TRBV3-1 TGTGCCAGCAGCCAAAGGTATGCACGGACGGTGAGTGAGCAGTTCTTC CASSQRYARTVSEQFF
many TRBJ2-1 TRBD2 TRBV7-3 TGTGCCAGCAGCCCGACTAGCACCAACTACAATGAGCAGTTCTTC CASSPTSTNYNEQFF
- TRBJ1-6 TRBD1 TRBV28 TGTGCCAGCAGTTCCGGACAGGGATCTCTCTATAATTCACCCCTCCACTTT CASSSGQGSLYNSPLHF
many TRBJ2-1 - TRBV12-3/TRBV12-4 TGTGCCAGCAGCCCAACCACAGGGAACAATGAGCAGTTCTTC CASSPTTGNNEQFF
many TRBJ2-5 TRBD1 TRBV12-3/TRBV12-4 TGTGCCAGCAGTGGGGGGACAGGACCTGAGACCCAGTACTTC CASSGGTGPETQYF
many TRBJ2-7 - TRBV28 TGTGCCAGCAGAGGGACGGGTAGCTCCTACGAGCAGTACTTC CASRGTGSSYEQYF
- TRBJ2-7 TRBD2 TRBV18 TGTGCCAGCTCACCAATTACGAGACTAGCGGGGGTGAACTTCTACGAGCAGTATTTC CASSPITRLAGVNFYEQYF
- TRBJ2-5 - TRBV15 TGTGCCACCAGCAGAGGTGAGCGAAAAGAGACCCAGTACTTC CATSRGERKETQYF
- TRBJ2-3 - TRBV7-2 TGTGCCAGCAGCGAAGGGACCGCTGTCGGAACAGATACGCAGTATTTT CASSEGTAVGTDTQYF
- TRBJ2-3 - TRBV6-1 TGTGCCAGCAGTGAGGAGGAGGGGAGGCGCACAGATACGCAGTATTTT CASSEEEGRRTDTQYF
- TRBJ2-5 TRBD1 TRBV3-1 TGTGCCAGCAGCCATTCCGGAACAGGGGGCAATCAAGAGACCCAGTACTTC CASSHSGTGGNQETQYF
- TRBJ1-2 - TRBV7-9 TGTGCCAGCAGCCCCAACGCGGTCACTCTCTATGGCTACACCTTC CASSPNAVTLYGYTF
many TRBJ2-7 TRBD2 TRBV28 TGTGCCAGCAGCCTGACTAGCGGGAGGACTTACGAGCAGTACTTC CASSLTSGRTYEQYF
- TRBJ2-1 TRBD1 TRBV28 TGTGCCAGCAGCTCTAATACAGGGGCCGGCCGTGGCAATGAGCAGTTCTTC CASSSNTGAGRGNEQFF
few TRBJ2-1 - TRBV20-1 TGCAGTGCTAGGCCCAGCTTCGATGAGCAGTTCTTC CSARPSFDEQFF